Listed below are T cell receptor beta chains from one sample, sequenced in a study of metastatic and nonmetastatic thyroid tumors. TCRdb re-clonotyped the PCR reads through MiXCR. The sample includes 10,000 to 13,000 clones, roughly 38% of them seen just once. Sequenced input: tumor tissue. The receptors derive from a female donor with papillary thyroid cancer or a benign thyroid nodule (not recorded which). Some clones in this sample may be carry-over from other donors' samples. Each CDR3 is given with its conserved first and last residue.

j_call v_call cdr3_aa
TRBJ1-6 TRBV2 CASSEIRGMSPLHF
TRBJ2-1 TRBV20-1 CSARVREGLSNEQFF
TRBJ2-5 TRBV7-9 CASSHRTSGGETQYF
TRBJ2-3 TRBV5-1 CASSLGLGTDTQYF
TRBJ2-1 TRBV19 CASVRGRGDNEQFF
TRBJ2-1 TRBV20-1 CSAGWAENNEQFF
TRBJ2-3 TRBV20-1 CSAKAHDRGRTDTQYF
TRBJ2-7 TRBV6-2/TRBV6-3 CASSYSGQGVSNEQYF
TRBJ2-1 TRBV12-3/TRBV12-4 CASRRTSGYYNEQFF
TRBJ1-1 TRBV19 CASSISGKIEAFF
TRBJ2-2 TRBV4-2 CASSQPAGGLSANTGELFF
TRBJ1-2 TRBV9 CASSVGQGTGYTF
TRBJ2-2 TRBV11-3 CASSLGPSTGELFF
TRBJ2-2 TRBV11-1 CASSSGGGELFF
TRBJ1-1 TRBV6-5 CASSSEGLRTEAFF
TRBJ1-6 TRBV20-1 CSANPRGRDSPLHF
TRBJ2-7 TRBV27 CASSKGEGLGSYEQYF
TRBJ1-2 TRBV7-8 CASSGGSYYGYTF
TRBJ1-1 TRBV29-1 CSVPGDSSNAEAFF
TRBJ2-1 TRBV20-1 CSASSGETSLFF
TRBJ2-2 TRBV18 CASSNNKGQGSAGELFF
TRBJ2-7 TRBV6-1 CATVVGQGSQEQYF
TRBJ2-2 TRBV6-4 CASSDGDTGELFF
TRBJ2-1 TRBV12-3/TRBV12-4 CASSLEGTPLNEQFF
TRBJ1-1 TRBV28 CASSFSTEAFF
TRBJ2-3 TRBV6-1 CASSGTGDTDTQYF
TRBJ2-3 TRBV27 CASSLAGATDTQYF
TRBJ2-3 TRBV30 CAWSSRDSFTDTQYF
TRBJ1-2 TRBV4-3 CASSQGFGGEGHGYTF
TRBJ1-2 TRBV5-1 CASSVTGGVDGYTF
TRBJ2-3 TRBV27 CASSSPGGTDTQYF
TRBJ1-2 TRBV19 CASDRRTGENYGYTF
TRBJ1-6 TRBV11-2 CASSSRTEGSPLHF
TRBJ2-1 TRBV10-3 CAISEPSGGHSEQFF
TRBJ1-1 TRBV6-1 CASTLRGLSNTEAFF
TRBJ2-7 TRBV7-9 CASSSPGLRYEQYF
TRBJ2-7 TRBV4-1 CASSQEMSSEQYF
TRBJ2-7 TRBV6-2/TRBV6-3 CATAEHGRSYEQYF
TRBJ1-2 TRBV2 CASSGAESYGYTF
TRBJ1-4 TRBV5-1 CASSREGIITNEKLFF
TRBJ2-5 TRBV9 CASSVVSAPGETQYF
TRBJ2-2 TRBV10-3 CAIRPDRGDTGELFF
TRBJ1-5 TRBV6-1 CASRLTPTGSQPQHF
TRBJ2-3 TRBV5-1 CASSLELAPSSTDTQYF
TRBJ1-5 TRBV30 CAWCQGSNQPQHF
TRBJ2-7 TRBV3-1 CASSPSGRANGEQYF
TRBJ2-3 TRBV15 CATKRRTSETDTQYF
TRBJ2-1 TRBV20-1 CSAPRLAGGIEQFF
TRBJ1-2 TRBV13 CASSFGWARRDYGYTF
TRBJ1-4 TRBV19 CASSIRQGNEKLFF
TRBJ1-2 TRBV9 CASSVSMGQGGYGYTF
TRBJ2-7 TRBV12-3/TRBV12-4 CASRAGGYEQYF
TRBJ2-1 TRBV5-1 CASSQGGTGNNEQFF
TRBJ1-1 TRBV6-1 CASSSAGYTEAFF
TRBJ2-7 TRBV6-2/TRBV6-3 CASSYQRQGHEQYF
TRBJ2-2 TRBV7-2 CASSLDPYTGELFF
TRBJ2-3 TRBV5-8 CASSLGQGRGTSTDTQYF
TRBJ2-2 TRBV12-3/TRBV12-4 CASSFPPSQVYPGELFF
TRBJ1-2 TRBV6-1 CASSLNRGWNYGYTF
TRBJ2-1 TRBV24-1 CATSDRTGSEGSNEQFF